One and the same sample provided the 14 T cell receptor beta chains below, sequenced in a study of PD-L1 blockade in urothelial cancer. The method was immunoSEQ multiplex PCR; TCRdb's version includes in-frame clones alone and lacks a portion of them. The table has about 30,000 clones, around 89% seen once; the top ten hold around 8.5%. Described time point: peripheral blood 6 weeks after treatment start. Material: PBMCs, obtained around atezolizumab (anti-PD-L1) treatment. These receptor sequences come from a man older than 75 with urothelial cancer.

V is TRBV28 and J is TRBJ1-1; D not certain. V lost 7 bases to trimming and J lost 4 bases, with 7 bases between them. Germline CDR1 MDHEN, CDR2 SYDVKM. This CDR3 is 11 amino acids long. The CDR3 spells CASKRTTEAFF. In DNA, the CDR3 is TGTGCCAGCAAGCGGACCACTGAAGCTTTCTTT. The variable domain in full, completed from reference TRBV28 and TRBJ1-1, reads DVKVTQSSRYLVKRTGEKVFLECVQDMDHENMFWYRQDPGLGLRLIYFSYDVKMKEKGDIPEGYSVSREKKERFSLILESASTNQTSMYLCASKRTTEAFFGQGTRLTVV.

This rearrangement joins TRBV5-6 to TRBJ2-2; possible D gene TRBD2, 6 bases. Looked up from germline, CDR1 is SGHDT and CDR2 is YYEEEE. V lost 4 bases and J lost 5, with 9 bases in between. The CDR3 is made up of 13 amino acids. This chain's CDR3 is CASSQLATGELFF. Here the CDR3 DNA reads TGTGCCAGCAGCCAACTAGCTACCGGGGAGCTGTTTTTT. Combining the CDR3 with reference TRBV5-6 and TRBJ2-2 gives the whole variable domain DAGVTQSPTHLIKTRGQQVTLRCSPKSGHDTVSWYQQALGQGPQFIFQYYEEEERQRGNFPDRFSGHQFPNYSSELNVNALLLGDSALYLCASSQLATGELFFGEGSRLTVL.

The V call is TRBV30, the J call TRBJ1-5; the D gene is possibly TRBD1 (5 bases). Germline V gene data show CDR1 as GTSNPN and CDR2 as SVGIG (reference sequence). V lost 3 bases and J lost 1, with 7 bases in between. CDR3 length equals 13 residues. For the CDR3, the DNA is TGTGCCTGGAGCCCAGGGAGCAATCAGCCCCAGCATTTT. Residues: CAWSPGSNQPQHF.

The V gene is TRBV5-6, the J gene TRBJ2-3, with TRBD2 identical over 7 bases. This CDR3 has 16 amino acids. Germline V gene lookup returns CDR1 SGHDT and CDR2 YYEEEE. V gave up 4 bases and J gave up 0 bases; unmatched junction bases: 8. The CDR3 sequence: CASSPGGDPSTDTQYF. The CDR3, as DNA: TGTGCCAGCAGCCCTGGGGGGGATCCTAGCACAGATACGCAGTATTTT.

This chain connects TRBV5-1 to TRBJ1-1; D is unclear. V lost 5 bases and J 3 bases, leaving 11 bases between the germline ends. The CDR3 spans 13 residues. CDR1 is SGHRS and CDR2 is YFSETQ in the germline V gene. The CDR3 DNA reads TGCGCCAGCAGTCCTCTCTCAGACACTGAAGCTTTCTTT. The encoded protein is CASSPLSDTEAFF.

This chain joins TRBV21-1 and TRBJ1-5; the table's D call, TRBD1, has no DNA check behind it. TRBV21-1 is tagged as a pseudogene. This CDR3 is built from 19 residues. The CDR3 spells CASSKPPRDSPYSNQPQHF. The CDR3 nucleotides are TGTGCCAGCAGCAAACCCCCCCGGGACAGCCCTTATAGCAATCAGCCCCAGCATTTT.

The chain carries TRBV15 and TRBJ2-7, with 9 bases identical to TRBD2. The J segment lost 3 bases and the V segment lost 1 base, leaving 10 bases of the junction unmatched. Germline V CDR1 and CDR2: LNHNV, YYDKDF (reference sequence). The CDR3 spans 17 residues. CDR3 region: CATSRGRSGRFLYEQYF. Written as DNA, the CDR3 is TGTGCCACCAGCAGAGGGCGGAGCGGGAGGTTCCTCTACGAGCAGTACTTC.

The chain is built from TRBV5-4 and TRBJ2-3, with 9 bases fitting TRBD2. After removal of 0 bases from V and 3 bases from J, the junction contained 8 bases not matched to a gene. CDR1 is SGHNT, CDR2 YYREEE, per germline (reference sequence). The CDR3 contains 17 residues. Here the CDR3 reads CASSLEPSGTVTDTQYF. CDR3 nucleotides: TGTGCCAGCAGCTTGGAACCTAGCGGGACCGTAACAGATACGCAGTATTTT. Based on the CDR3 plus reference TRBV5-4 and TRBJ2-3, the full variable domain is ETGVTQSPTHLIKTRGQQVTLRCSSQSGHNTVSWYQQALGQGPQFIFQYYREEENGRGNFPPRFSGLQFPNYSSELNVNALELDDSALYLCASSLEPSGTVTDTQYFGPGTRLTVL.

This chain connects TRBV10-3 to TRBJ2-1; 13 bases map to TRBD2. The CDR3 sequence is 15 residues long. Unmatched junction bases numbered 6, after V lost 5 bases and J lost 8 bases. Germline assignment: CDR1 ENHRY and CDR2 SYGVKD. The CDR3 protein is CAISPLAGGSDEQFF. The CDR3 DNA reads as TGTGCCATCAGTCCACTAGCGGGAGGGTCGGATGAGCAGTTCTTC.

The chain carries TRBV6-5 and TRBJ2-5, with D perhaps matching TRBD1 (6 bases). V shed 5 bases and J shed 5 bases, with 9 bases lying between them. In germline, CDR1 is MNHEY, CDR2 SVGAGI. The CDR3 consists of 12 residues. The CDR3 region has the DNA TGTGCCAGCAGTCCGAGGGGGGAGACCCAGTACTTC. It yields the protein CASSPRGETQYF.

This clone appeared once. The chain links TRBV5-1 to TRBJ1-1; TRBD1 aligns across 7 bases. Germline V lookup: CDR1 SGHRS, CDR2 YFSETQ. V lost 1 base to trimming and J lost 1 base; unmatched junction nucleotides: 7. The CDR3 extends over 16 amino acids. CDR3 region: CASSLSRGYENTEAFF. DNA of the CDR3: TGCGCCAGCAGCTTGTCCAGGGGGTATGAGAACACTGAAGCTTTCTTT.

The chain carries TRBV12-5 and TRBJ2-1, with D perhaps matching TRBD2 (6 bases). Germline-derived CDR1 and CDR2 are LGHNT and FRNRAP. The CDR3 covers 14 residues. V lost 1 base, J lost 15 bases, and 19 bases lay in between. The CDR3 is CASGLARDPNVRFF. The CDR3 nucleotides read TGTGCTAGTGGTTTGGCGCGGGACCCTAACGTGAGGTTCTTC. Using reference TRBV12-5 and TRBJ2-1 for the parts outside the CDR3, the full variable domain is DARVTQTPRHKVTEMGQEVTMRCQPILGHNTVFWYRQTMMQGLELLAYFRNRAPLDDSGMPKDRFSAEMPDATLATLKIQPSEPRDSAVYFCASGLARDPNVRFFGPGTRLTVL.

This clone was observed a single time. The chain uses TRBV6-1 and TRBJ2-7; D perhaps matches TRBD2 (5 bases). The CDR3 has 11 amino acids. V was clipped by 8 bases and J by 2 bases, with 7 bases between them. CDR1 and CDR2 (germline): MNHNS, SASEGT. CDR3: CASYGAYEQYF. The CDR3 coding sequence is TGTGCCAGCTACGGGGCCTACGAGCAGTACTTC.

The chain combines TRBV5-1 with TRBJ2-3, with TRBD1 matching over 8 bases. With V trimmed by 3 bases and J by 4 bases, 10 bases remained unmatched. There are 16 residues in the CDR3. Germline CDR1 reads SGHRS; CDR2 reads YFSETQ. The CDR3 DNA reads TGCGCCAGCAGCTCCCCCGGGACAGGCAGCTCAGATACGCAGTATTTT. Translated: CASSSPGTGSSDTQYF.